The 21 T cell receptor beta chains below come from one sample, sequenced in a study of T-cell memory formation after mild COVID-19. TCRdb independently ran MiXCR on the 5' RACE reads; one entry per CDR3 protein. The sample shows fewer than 600,000 distinct CDR3 sequences, roughly 20% of them seen only once. The sample consisted of PBMCs or a T cell subset sorted from them (not recorded which). Source of these receptors: an adult woman who had mild COVID-19 (a few samples of this study predate the infection). Cell type and time point are not known.

The chain links TRBV20-1 to TRBJ1-2; 7 bases match TRBD1. J was trimmed by 8 bases and V by 3 bases; bases with no gene match: 6. CDR1 and CDR2 from the germline V gene are DFQATT and SNEGSKA (reference sequence). The CDR3 consists of 12 residues. CDR3: CSASQGQLGYTF. The CDR3, as DNA: TGCAGTGCTAGCCAGGGACAGTTAGGCTACACCTTC.

This clonotype was detected a few times. The rearrangement uses TRBV5-5 and TRBJ1-5; D gene ambiguous. The V end lost 0 bases, the J end lost 3 bases, and 13 bases lay between the germline ends. Per germline, CDR1 SGHKS and CDR2 YYEKEE (reference sequence). This CDR3 spans 16 amino acids. The CDR3 here is CASSLAGSSPNQPQHF. DNA of the CDR3: TGTGCCAGCAGCTTGGCGGGTTCGTCCCCCAATCAGCCCCAGCATTTT.

J is TRBJ2-7 and V is TRBV5-6; D is tentatively TRBD1 or TRBD2 (6 bases each). V lost 3 bases and J 2 bases, leaving 15 bases between the germline ends. The CDR3 consists of 15 residues. CDR1 SGHDT and CDR2 YYEEEE come from the germline V gene. The CDR3 region has the DNA TGTGCCAGCAGCTCCTCCGCTAGGGGGGCCTACGAGCAGTACTTC. Translated, it gives CASSSSARGAYEQYF.

The chain carries TRBV4-1 and TRBJ2-2; D uncertain. Per germline, CDR1 MGHRA and CDR2 YSYEKL. This CDR3 has 14 amino acids. With 0 bases removed from V and 0 bases from J, the gap between germline ends came to 2 bases. The CDR3 sequence: CASSQDANTGELFF. CDR3 DNA sequence: TGCGCCAGCAGCCAAGATGCGAACACCGGGGAGCTGTTTTTT.

This clonotype was seen a few times. The J gene is TRBJ2-2, the V gene TRBV2, with 7 positions matching TRBD1. Germline loops: CDR1 SNHLY, CDR2 FYNNEI. The CDR3 runs to 16 residues. Trimming removed 0 bases from V and 3 bases from J; junction bases left unmatched: 4. The CDR3 region is CASSEARDSYTGELFF. Here the CDR3 DNA reads TGTGCCAGCAGTGAAGCTAGGGACAGTTACACCGGGGAGCTGTTTTTT.

The J gene is TRBJ1-1, the V gene TRBV3-1; D not resolved. The CDR3 loop spans 11 amino acids. CDR1 and CDR2 (germline): LGHDT, YNNKEL (reference sequence). The ends were cut back, 8 bases at V and 6 bases at J, with 10 bases in the middle. The CDR3 nucleotides read TGTGCCAGCTACGGTAACGCTGAAGCTTTCTTT. Protein sequence: CASYGNAEAFF.

This clonotype appeared a few times. V and J are TRBV29-1 and TRBJ1-2; 7 positions match TRBD1. The trim removed 1 base at V and 8 bases at J, leaving 4 bases unmatched. The CDR3 spans 12 residues. Germline CDR1 reads SQVTM; CDR2 reads ANQGSEA. The CDR3 nucleotides are TGCAGCGTTGAAGCGGCAGGGGGAGGCTACACCTTC. As protein: CSVEAAGGGYTF.

This chain joins TRBV18 and TRBJ1-1; D is unclear. The germline gives CDR1 KGHSH, CDR2 LQKENI. V shed 4 bases and J shed 6 bases, with 12 bases lying between them. The CDR3 is made up of 13 amino acids. The CDR3 region has the DNA TGTGCCAGCTCACGTTCCCAAAATTCTGAAGCTTTCTTT. Translated, it gives CASSRSQNSEAFF.

The V and J genes are TRBV24-1 and TRBJ2-7; a weak D match, TRBD2 (6 bases). Germline CDR1 KGHDR, CDR2 SFDVKD. This CDR3 contains 12 residues. Trimming pared 12 bases from V and 6 bases from J, leaving 17 bases between. The CDR3 sequence: CASAGTSGEQYF. CDR3 DNA: TGTGCCTCCGCCGGGACTTCGGGCGAGCAGTACTTC.

This clonotype was recorded many times. V is TRBV5-1 and J is TRBJ2-7, with D uncertain. Germline V gives CDR1 SGHRS, CDR2 YFSETQ. Trimming removed 3 bases at V and 2 bases at J, with 15 bases between. The CDR3 extends over 15 amino acids. CDR3 nucleotides: TGCGCCAGCAGCTCCGGTGCCGGAGTGGCCTACGAGCAGTACTTC. Its protein is CASSSGAGVAYEQYF.

The rearrangement joins TRBV7-9 to TRBJ1-3; the D is unclear. Looked up from germline, CDR1 is SEHNR and CDR2 is FQNEAQ (reference sequence). The CDR3 runs 16 residues. V lost 5 bases, J lost 0 bases, and 14 bases lay in between. CDR3 bases: TGTGCCAGCAGCCCCGCGGGCGCTCGCTCTGGAAACACCATATATTTT. This encodes CASSPAGARSGNTIYF.

The J gene is TRBJ2-7, the V gene TRBV6-4; 9 bases match TRBD1. Germline CDR1 reads MRHNA; CDR2 reads SNTAGT. V dropped 9 bases and J dropped 6; count of bases not matched to a gene: 9. The CDR3 has 13 amino acids. CDR3 DNA: TGTGCCAGAACCGGGACAGGGAGCTTCGAGCAGTACTTC. This sequence encodes CARTGTGSFEQYF.

This clonotype was seen a few times. The rearrangement joins TRBV12-3 or TRBV12-4 to TRBJ1-5; no reliable D call. The CDR3 contains 14 residues. Trimming took off 3 bases at V and 2 bases at J, with 8 bases between the two ends. CDR3 loop: CASSFNGGNQPQHF. The DNA of the CDR3 is TGTGCCAGCAGTTTCAATGGAGGCAATCAGCCCCAGCATTTT.

Points on this clonotype: The CDR3 does not end in the conserved phenylalanine or tryptophan, so this is likely a read error. CDR3 in amino acids: CASSYVIRDPDNEQFL. The DNA of the CDR3 is TGTGCCAGCAGTTACGTGATCCGGGACCCAGACAATGAGCAGTTCTTA. The chain combines TRBV6-2 or TRBV6-3 with TRBJ2-1, with D perhaps matching TRBD1 or TRBD2 (5 bases each). This CDR3 is 16 amino acids long. Trimming took off 2 bases at V and 5 bases at J, with 16 bases between the two ends. CDR1 and CDR2 from the germline V gene are MNHEY and SVGEGT.

This clonotype was found a few times. The chain joins TRBV20-1 to TRBJ1-3; no reliable D call. CDR1 is DFQATT, CDR2 SNEGSKA, per germline (reference sequence). Trimming pared 0 bases from V and 1 base from J, leaving 7 bases between. The CDR3 has 14 residues. CDR3 coding DNA: TGCAGTGCTAGAGACCACGGATCTGGAAACACCATATATTTT. Its translation is CSARDHGSGNTIYF.

With respect to this clonotype: Mismatch with germline at one junction end may stem from a read error. The chain joins TRBV6-4 to TRBJ2-1; 9 nucleotides match TRBD2. This CDR3 comprises 15 residues. Germline V gene lookup returns CDR1 MRHNA and CDR2 SNTAGT. DNA for the CDR3: TGTGCCAGCAGCGTTAGCGGGAGCTCCTACAATGAGCAGTTATTC. It is translated as CASSVSGSSYNEQLF.

There are a few counts of this clonotype. The chain couples TRBV7-8 to TRBJ2-3; 8 bases agree with TRBD2. The CDR3 consists of 17 residues. V gave up 1 base and J gave up 2 bases; unmatched junction bases: 8. The germline V gene has CDR1 SGHVS and CDR2 FQNEAQ. DNA for the CDR3: TGTGCCAGCAGCTTAGTATGGGGCGGGGGGATCACAGATACGCAGTATTTT. Translating it yields CASSLVWGGGITDTQYF.

The chain has TRBV5-1 and TRBJ2-1; D unclear. CDR3 size: 14 residues. Per germline, CDR1 SGHRS and CDR2 YFSETQ. Trimming pared 0 bases from V and 7 bases from J, leaving 11 bases between. CDR3 DNA: TGCGCCAGCAGCTTGGCACTCACGGAGAATGAGCAGTTCTTC. Translated: CASSLALTENEQFF.

With regard to this clonotype: A clone one base away is much larger, so this may be a read error. The rearrangement uses TRBV5-1 and TRBJ2-1; no definite D call. Between the trimmed V and J ends, which lost 1 base and 5 bases, there was a span of 4 bases. The CDR3 extends over 12 amino acids. Germline assignment: CDR1 SGHRS and CDR2 YFSETQ. In DNA form, the CDR3 reads TGCGCCAGCAGCTTGATTAACAATGAGCAGTTCTTC. Its translation: CASSLINNEQFF. Supplemented by reference TRBV5-1 and TRBJ2-1, the full variable domain reads KAGVTQTPRYLIKTRGQQVTLSCSPISGHRSVSWYQQTPGQGLQFLFEYFSETQRNKGNFPGRFSGRQFSNSRSEMNVSTLELGDSALYLCASSLINNEQFFGPGTRLTVL.

The sample holds many counts of this clonotype. The CDR3 here is CASSRLAASTDTQYF. The CDR3 region has the DNA TGTGCCAGCAGCAGACTAGCGGCCAGCACAGATACGCAGTATTTT. The chain uses TRBV12-3 or TRBV12-4 and TRBJ2-3; 9 positions match TRBD2. V was clipped by 6 bases and J by 0 bases; unmatched bases: 4. The CDR3 is made up of 15 amino acids.

This clonotype has more than one count but fewer than ten. This chain uses TRBV5-1 with TRBJ1-1; tentative D call: TRBD1 (5 bases). V lost 5 bases and J 5 bases, leaving 19 bases between the germline ends. The V gene's germline CDR1 is SGHRS and CDR2 YFSETQ. The CDR3 is made up of 15 amino acids. CDR3 nucleotides: TGCGCCAGCAGTATGACGGGGGTAGGGGAAACTGAAGCTTTCTTT. It codes for CASSMTGVGETEAFF.